These 26 T cell receptor beta chains were all obtained from the same sample, sequenced in a study of T cell repertoires in cytomegalovirus infection. From the reads, TCRdb called clonotypes with MiXCR, one entry per CDR3 protein. The table shows about 360,000 distinct CDR3 sequences, with roughly 18% occurring only once. Sample: PBMCs. The receptors here all came from a human donor in good health (CMV status not recorded). Some clones in this sample may be carry-over from other donors' samples.

This clonotype was observed a handful of times. The chain employs TRBV20-1 and TRBJ2-3; D call uncertain. In germline, CDR1 is DFQATT, CDR2 SNEGSKA (reference sequence). V lost 7 bases to trimming and J lost 2 bases, with 16 bases between them. The CDR3 is 14 residues long. Written as DNA, the CDR3 is TGCAGTGAAATAATAGAGCCTCTCACAGATACGCAGTATTTT. Protein: CSEIIEPLTDTQYF.

The table lists this clonotype with a few counts. V gene TRBV2 combines with J gene TRBJ1-2; D is undetermined. V was cut by 9 bases and J by 3 bases, with 11 bases left in between. CDR1 and CDR2 (germline): SNHLY, FYNNEI. The CDR3 consists of 12 residues. In DNA form, the CDR3 reads TGTGCCAGGAGAGGCCCGGACTATGGCTACACCTTC. It specifies CARRGPDYGYTF.

The chain uses TRBV2 and TRBJ2-5; D unresolved. Germline CDR1 reads SNHLY; CDR2 reads FYNNEI. The CDR3 has 12 amino acids. Trimming pared 2 bases from V and 4 bases from J, leaving 5 bases between. The CDR3 protein is CASSESRETQYF. The CDR3 nucleotides read TGTGCCAGCAGTGAATCTCGAGAGACCCAGTACTTC.

This clonotype was observed once. The chain has TRBV12-3 or TRBV12-4 and TRBJ2-3; 8 nucleotides agree with TRBD2. The ends lost 6 bases at V and 3 bases at J; junction bases unmatched: 11. The CDR3 is 16 amino acids. Here the CDR3 reads CASSPPLGGGTDTQYF. The CDR3 nucleotides are TGTGCCAGCAGCCCTCCTCTGGGCGGGGGGACAGATACGCAGTATTTT.

The CDR3 reads CASSPDSGGAGETQYF. CDR3 sequence (DNA): TGTGCCAGCAGCCCGGATAGCGGGGGGGCGGGAGAGACCCAGTACTTC. The chain uses TRBV11-3 and TRBJ2-5; 11 nucleotides match TRBD2. Germline-derived CDR1 and CDR2 are SGHNT and YENEEA. V lost 5 bases to trimming and J lost 4 bases; unmatched junction nucleotides: 9. CDR3 length: 16 residues.

This clonotype was recorded many times. The DNA of the CDR3 is TGTGCCAGCAGCTTAGCGCCTGATCAGCCCCAGCATTTT. Its translation is CASSLAPDQPQHF. The chain has TRBV7-2 and TRBJ1-5; D gene uncertain. Germline V gives CDR1 SGHTA, CDR2 FQGNSA. The CDR3 totals 13 residues. The germline V and J ends were trimmed by 0 bases and 5 bases, with 5 bases remaining between them.

V and J are TRBV14 and TRBJ2-7; D might be TRBD1 or TRBD2, each matching 5 bases. The V end was cut by 3 bases, the J end by 5 bases, with 11 bases between. The length of the CDR3 is 13 residues. In germline, CDR1 is SGHDN, CDR2 FVKESK. The CDR3 nucleotides are TGTGCCAGCAGCCAGGGAGACAGCCACGAGCAGTACTTC. Amino acids: CASSQGDSHEQYF.

There are many counts of this clonotype. The V call is TRBV5-4, the J call TRBJ2-1, with D possibly matching TRBD1 (6 bases). The V end was cut by 4 bases, the J end by 7 bases, with 15 bases between. The CDR3 is 14 amino acids. CDR1 and CDR2 (germline): SGHNT, YYREEE (reference sequence). The CDR3 DNA follows: TGTGCCAGCAGCCTAGAGACAGGACGGAATGAGCAGTTCTTC. Amino acids: CASSLETGRNEQFF.

This clonotype was picked up many times. J is TRBJ2-1 and V is TRBV23-1; perhaps TRBD1 as D (5 bases). TRBV23-1 is marked as an open reading frame, function uncertain. The CDR3 covers 16 residues. Trimming removed 2 bases from V and 4 bases from J, with 15 bases in between. CDR3: CASSQPGSGLYNEQFF. The CDR3 region has the DNA TGCGCCAGCAGTCAACCTGGGTCAGGGCTGTACAATGAGCAGTTCTTC.

The sample holds many counts of this clonotype. V is TRBV7-2 and J is TRBJ2-5, with no clear D. Trimming took off 5 bases at V and 3 bases at J, with 13 bases between the two ends. Germline V CDR1 and CDR2: SGHTA, FQGNSA. The CDR3 loop spans 14 amino acids. The CDR3 sequence: CASSPALVKETQYF. CDR3 DNA sequence: TGTGCCAGCAGCCCAGCGCTAGTGAAAGAGACCCAGTACTTC.

The chain combines TRBV30 with TRBJ2-1; no definite D call. V was clipped by 3 bases and J by 7 bases, with 13 bases between them. The germline V gene encodes CDR1 GTSNPN and CDR2 SVGIG (reference sequence). The CDR3 is made up of 13 amino acids. CDR3 protein: CAWSPSFQNEQFF. In DNA, the CDR3 is TGTGCCTGGAGCCCCTCTTTTCAGAATGAGCAGTTCTTC.

This chain joins TRBV19 and TRBJ2-5; no definite D call. This CDR3 is built from 13 residues. The V end lost 1 base, the J end lost 8 bases, and 11 bases lay between the germline ends. The germline V gene encodes CDR1 LNHDA and CDR2 SQIVND (reference sequence). The CDR3 here is CASSIAGGSTQYF. The CDR3 DNA reads TGTGCCAGTAGTATAGCCGGCGGCTCAACCCAGTACTTC.

V and J are TRBV18 and TRBJ2-7; D gene uncertain. This CDR3 has 12 residues. Per germline, CDR1 KGHSH and CDR2 LQKENI. V gave up 5 bases and J gave up 0 bases, with 5 bases separating them. In DNA, the CDR3 is TGTGCCAGCTCAAGGGCCTCCTACGAGCAGTACTTC. Translated, it gives CASSRASYEQYF.

This clonotype was observed at least ten times. The rearrangement joins TRBV7-2 to TRBJ2-1, with TRBD2 identical over 10 bases. The germline V gene encodes CDR1 SGHTA and CDR2 FQGNSA. Unmatched junction bases numbered 6, after V lost 5 bases and J lost 8 bases. CDR3 length: 14 residues. As DNA, the CDR3 is TGTGCCAGCAGCCCAGCTAGCGGGAGTTATGAGCAGTTCTTC. It yields the protein CASSPASGSYEQFF.

This clonotype turned up a few times. The chain carries TRBV11-2 and TRBJ2-7; no clear D gene. The V end lost 6 bases, the J end lost 1 base, and 13 bases lay between the germline ends. Germline CDR1 is SGHAT and CDR2 is FQNNGV. CDR3 length: 14 amino acids. CDR3 bases: TGTGCCAGCAGACCAACCGGGCCGTCCTACGAGCAGTACTTC. Translation: CASRPTGPSYEQYF.

In this sample, this clonotype turned up many times. The V gene is TRBV7-8, the J gene TRBJ1-5; D is possibly TRBD1 (5 bases). Per germline, CDR1 SGHVS and CDR2 FQNEAQ. This CDR3 is 16 amino acids long. The V and J ends lost 5 bases and 0 bases respectively, with 14 bases between them. Here the CDR3 DNA reads TGTGCCAGCAGCCCCGGGGGACTGTATAGCAATCAGCCCCAGCATTTT. It is translated as CASSPGGLYSNQPQHF.

The chain uses TRBV7-9 and TRBJ2-1, with D possibly being TRBD1 or TRBD2 (5 bases each). Between the trimmed V and J ends, which lost 5 bases and 3 bases, there was a span of 17 bases. Germline-derived CDR1 and CDR2 are SEHNR and FQNEAQ (reference sequence). The CDR3 is 16 amino acids. CDR3 coding DNA: TGTGCCAGCAGCAGAATCGGGGACCGGGGCTACAATGAGCAGTTCTTC. Encoded protein: CASSRIGDRGYNEQFF. The complete variable domain, with remaining parts taken from reference TRBV7-9 and TRBJ2-1, reads DTGVSQNPRHKITKRGQNVTFRCDPISEHNRLYWYRQTLGQGPEFLTYFQNEAQLEKSRLLSDRFSAERPKGSFSTLEIQRTEQGDSAMYLCASSRIGDRGYNEQFFGPGTRLTVL.

The chain carries TRBV18 and TRBJ2-7, with TRBD1 matching 7 bases. The CDR3 runs 14 residues. Trimming cost V 3 bases and J 8 bases; bases outside gene matches: 10. Germline V gene sequence: CDR1 KGHSH, CDR2 LQKENI. CDR3: CASSPGGQTSKQYF. CDR3 in DNA: TGTGCCAGCTCACCTGGGGGACAGACCTCCAAGCAGTACTTC. Full variable domain (rest looked up from reference TRBV18 and TRBJ2-7): NAGVMQNPRHLVRRRGQEARLRCSPMKGHSHVYWYRQLPEEGLKFMVYLQKENIIDESGMPKERFSAEFPKEGPSILRIQQVVRGDSAAYFCASSPGGQTSKQYFGPGTRLTVT.

The V and J genes are TRBV7-8 and TRBJ1-1; no definite D call. The CDR3 spans 17 residues. The ends were cut back, 1 base at V and 0 bases at J, with 15 bases in the middle. Germline CDR1 is SGHVS and CDR2 is FQNEAQ. CDR3 in amino acids: CASSLEGRRGMNTEAFF. DNA of the CDR3: TGTGCCAGCAGCTTAGAGGGCAGGCGCGGAATGAACACTGAAGCTTTCTTT.

This clonotype was counted ten times or more. The chain employs TRBV28 and TRBJ2-3, with 7 bases identical to TRBD1. The ends lost 5 bases at V and 4 bases at J; junction bases unmatched: 3. CDR1 and CDR2 from the germline V gene are MDHEN and SYDVKM. The CDR3 totals 13 residues. The CDR3 sequence is CASSTGQADTQYF. For the CDR3, the DNA is TGTGCCAGCAGTACCGGACAGGCAGATACGCAGTATTTT.

The chain joins TRBV6-5 to TRBJ2-7; 14 bases match TRBD2. With V trimmed by 6 bases and J by 0 bases, 7 bases remained unmatched. This CDR3 contains 17 residues. Looked up from germline, CDR1 is MNHEY and CDR2 is SVGAGI. Written as DNA, the CDR3 is TGTGCCAGCAGGCCGGGACTAGCGGGAGTTGTCTCCTACGAGCAGTACTTC. As protein: CASRPGLAGVVSYEQYF.

V and J are TRBV5-6 and TRBJ2-1, with D perhaps TRBD2 (6 bases). The germline gives CDR1 SGHDT, CDR2 YYEEEE. The V end was cut by 9 bases, the J end by 0 bases, with 10 bases between. The CDR3 extends over 13 amino acids. The CDR3 loop is CATRRVSYNEQFF. CDR3 nucleotides: TGTGCCACTCGGAGGGTCTCCTACAATGAGCAGTTCTTC.

The chain recombines TRBV11-3 with TRBJ2-5; D is unclear. CDR3 length: 13 residues. The V end lost 1 base, the J end lost 4 bases, and 7 bases lay between the germline ends. Germline CDR1 and CDR2: SGHNT and YENEEA. CDR3 DNA: TGTGCCAGCAGCTTAGGCAGGCTAGAGACCCAGTACTTC. It translates to CASSLGRLETQYF. The full variable domain, rest sourced from reference TRBV11-3 and TRBJ2-5, is EAGVVQSPRYKIIEKKQPVAFWCNPISGHNTLYWYLQNLGQGPELLIRYENEEAVDDSQLPKDRFSAERLKGVDSTLKIQPAELGDSAVYLCASSLGRLETQYFGPGTRLLVL.

This clonotype was picked up many times. The chain combines TRBV7-4 with TRBJ1-3, with 10 nucleotides matching TRBD1. The CDR3 extends over 22 amino acids. With V trimmed by 5 bases and J by 0 bases, 22 bases remained unmatched. Germline values: CDR1 SGHVT, CDR2 SQSDAQ. The CDR3 loop reads CASSLLHHVDRGSYFSGNTIYF. The CDR3 DNA sequence: TGTGCCAGCAGCCTCTTGCACCATGTGGACAGGGGGTCGTACTTCTCTGGAAACACCATATATTTT.

This sequence joins TRBV20-1 and TRBJ2-3; D is perhaps TRBD1 or TRBD2 (6 bases each). Germline CDR1 reads DFQATT; CDR2 reads SNEGSKA (reference sequence). The CDR3 consists of 17 residues. Trimming shortened V by 0 bases and J by 3 bases, and 19 bases separated the two germline ends. The CDR3 sequence is CSARDGGSWQGTDTQYF. The DNA of the CDR3 is TGCAGTGCTAGAGATGGAGGGTCGTGGCAGGGGACAGATACGCAGTATTTT.

V gene TRBV7-4 combines with J gene TRBJ1-1, with no clear D. The CDR3 covers 12 residues. Germline CDR1 reads SGHVT; CDR2 reads SQSDAQ. The V end was cut by 5 bases, the J end by 10 bases, with 14 bases between. The CDR3 DNA is TGTGCCAGCAGCCCCCCCCCCGTACGAGCTTTCTTT. It encodes CASSPPPVRAFF.